The 14 T cell receptor beta chains reported below all come from one sample, sequenced in a study of T cells in Graves' hyperthyroidism and ophthalmopathy. TCR beta CDR3 regions were amplified from RNA transcripts. The HTBI set primed first-round TCR CDR3 RT-PCR. TCRdb ran MiXCR on the multiplex PCR reads and lists one entry per CDR3 protein. The sample carries some 560,000 distinct CDR3 sequences, 15% to 18% recorded once. Sequenced material: blood. These receptors all stem from a woman aged 25 to 39 with Graves' hyperthyroidism.

The table lists this clonotype with many counts. This chain uses TRBV28 with TRBJ2-1; TRBD2 aligns across 7 bases. The CDR3 runs to 20 residues. The V and J ends lost 6 bases and 4 bases, in that order; junction bases with no gene match: 24. CDR1 is MDHEN and CDR2 is SYDVKM in the germline V gene. CDR3 nucleotides: TGTGCCAGCAGCAATGTGGGACCCCGAGTGCGGGGGTCGTTATACAATGAGCAGTTCTTC. This translates into CASSNVGPRVRGSLYNEQFF.

This clonotype was seen ten or more times. The V gene is TRBV6-1, the J gene TRBJ2-7; no reliable D call. This CDR3 has 14 amino acids. The germline V gene encodes CDR1 MNHNS and CDR2 SASEGT. The V gene lost 1 base and the J gene lost 2 bases, with 9 bases spanning the gap. CDR3 bases: TGTGCCAGCAGTGAAGGCAGGTTTACCTACGAGCAGTACTTC. Translated, it gives CASSEGRFTYEQYF.

The chain couples TRBV10-3 to TRBJ2-2, with D unclear. The V and J ends lost 8 bases and 3 bases respectively, with 13 bases between them. Germline CDR1 reads ENHRY; CDR2 reads SYGVKD. There are 14 residues in the CDR3. CDR3 in DNA: TGTGCCATCGCTGCAACTCCGGACACCGGGGAGCTGTTTTTT. This translates into CAIAATPDTGELFF.

Points on this clonotype: At one end the junction does not follow the germline gene, possibly because of a read error. The CDR3 DNA reads as TGTGCCAGCGGCTTGGCAGCGGGAGGTCTAAATGAGCAGTTCTTC. The encoded protein is CASGLAAGGLNEQFF. J is TRBJ2-1 and V is TRBV5-4; TRBD2 matches 9 bases. The CDR3 spans 15 residues. Germline V CDR1 and CDR2: SGHNT, YYREEE (reference sequence).

The chain employs TRBV20-1 and TRBJ2-1, with D hard to call. Trimming took off 6 bases at V and 8 bases at J, with 20 bases between the two ends. The CDR3 is 14 amino acids. CDR1 is DFQATT and CDR2 is SNEGSKA in the germline V gene (reference sequence). In DNA, the CDR3 is TGCAGTGCCAAATGGGTCCGTCCGTCGTATGAGCAGTTCTTC. This gives the protein CSAKWVRPSYEQFF.

The chain carries TRBV5-6 and TRBJ2-3; D is ambiguous. The CDR3 length is 16 residues. V lost 2 bases, J lost 1 base, and 14 bases lay in between. CDR1 is SGHDT, CDR2 YYEEEE, per germline. CDR3: CASSFERRLGTDTQYF. The CDR3 nucleotides read TGTGCCAGCAGCTTTGAACGGCGGCTCGGCACAGATACGCAGTATTTT.

At least ten counts were recorded for this clonotype. The chain uses TRBV5-8 and TRBJ2-7; a possible D gene is TRBD1 (6 bases). CDR3 length: 14 amino acids. CDR1 and CDR2 (germline): SGHTS, YDEGEE. V lost 2 bases and J 2 bases, leaving 11 bases between the germline ends. The CDR3 DNA reads TGTGCCAGCAGCTTTGTGGACAGAGCCTACGAGCAGTACTTC. Encoded protein: CASSFVDRAYEQYF.

The sample holds many counts of this clonotype. The V and J genes are TRBV6-5 and TRBJ1-1; TRBD1 is a possible D gene (6 bases). The CDR3 has 20 residues. V was trimmed by 0 bases and J by 0 bases, leaving 23 bases between them. Germline CDR1 reads MNHEY; CDR2 reads SVGAGI. Written as DNA, the CDR3 is TGTGCCAGCAGTTACTCGATACTTGCATCGATCGACAGGCTGAACACTGAAGCTTTCTTT. Translating it yields CASSYSILASIDRLNTEAFF.

This clonotype was observed at least ten times. The chain links TRBV7-3 to TRBJ2-7; 12 nucleotides agree with TRBD2. The CDR3 consists of 16 residues. J gave up 3 bases and V 5 bases, and 8 bases lay outside the gene matches. Looked up from germline, CDR1 is SGHTA and CDR2 is FQGTGA. The CDR3 region has the DNA TGTGCCAGCAGCCCGCGACTAGCGGGAGTTTTCTACGAGCAGTACTTC. Its protein is CASSPRLAGVFYEQYF. The full variable domain, completed using reference TRBV7-3 and TRBJ2-7, is GAGVSQTPSNKVTEKGKYVELRCDPISGHTALYWYRQSLGQGPEFLIYFQGTGAADDSGLPNDRFFAVRPEGSVSTLKIQRTERGDSAVYLCASSPRLAGVFYEQYFGPGTRLTVT.

A word on this clonotype: Compared with germline, one end of the junction differs, possibly owing to a read error. The chain employs TRBV6-1 and TRBJ2-7, with TRBD2 matching 7 bases. The CDR3 totals 16 residues. CDR1 and CDR2 from the germline V gene are MNHNS and SASEGT. The CDR3 DNA reads TGCGCCAGCAGTGAGAATGTCGGGGCGGGAGTGGGTGAGCAGTACTTC. Protein sequence: CASSENVGAGVGEQYF.

There are many counts of this clonotype. V usage is TRBV12-3 or TRBV12-4 and J usage is TRBJ2-1; D might be TRBD2 (6 bases). V lost 4 bases to trimming and J lost 2 bases, with 12 bases between them. This CDR3 contains 15 residues. The CDR3 region is CASSYIREPYNEQFF. The CDR3 region has the DNA TGTGCCAGCAGTTATATACGGGAGCCCTACAATGAGCAGTTCTTC.

This clonotype was picked up many times. The CDR3 region is CASSDAALSTDTQYF. The CDR3 nucleotides are TGTGCCAGCAGTGACGCAGCGCTAAGCACAGATACGCAGTATTTT. The chain carries TRBV6-1 and TRBJ2-3; D not resolved. Trimming removed 3 bases from V and 0 bases from J, with 10 bases in between. The length of the CDR3 is 15 residues. The germline CDR1 and CDR2 sequences are MNHNS and SASEGT.

This clonotype has just one count. The chain employs TRBV7-3 and TRBJ1-1; D is possibly TRBD1 (6 bases). Trimming pared 1 base from V and 3 bases from J, leaving 12 bases between. The CDR3 runs 15 residues. Germline V lookup: CDR1 SGHTA, CDR2 FQGTGA. CDR3 in amino acids: CASSLIPGGDTEAFF. Here the CDR3 DNA reads TGTGCCAGCAGCTTAATTCCGGGGGGCGACACTGAAGCTTTCTTT. Full variable domain (rest looked up from reference TRBV7-3 and TRBJ1-1): GAGVSQTPSNKVTEKGKYVELRCDPISGHTALYWYRQSLGQGPEFLIYFQGTGAADDSGLPNDRFFAVRPEGSVSTLKIQRTERGDSAVYLCASSLIPGGDTEAFFGQGTRLTVV.

This clonotype was picked up many times. This chain connects TRBV12-3 or TRBV12-4 to TRBJ1-5; 7 bases align to TRBD1. V shed 2 bases, J shed 6 bases, and the junction held 7 bases outside the gene matches. This CDR3 is 15 amino acids long. As DNA, the CDR3 is TGTGCCAGCAGTTTACTAGGGGGCGGGAGTCAGCCCCAGCATTTT. Protein product: CASSLLGGGSQPQHF.